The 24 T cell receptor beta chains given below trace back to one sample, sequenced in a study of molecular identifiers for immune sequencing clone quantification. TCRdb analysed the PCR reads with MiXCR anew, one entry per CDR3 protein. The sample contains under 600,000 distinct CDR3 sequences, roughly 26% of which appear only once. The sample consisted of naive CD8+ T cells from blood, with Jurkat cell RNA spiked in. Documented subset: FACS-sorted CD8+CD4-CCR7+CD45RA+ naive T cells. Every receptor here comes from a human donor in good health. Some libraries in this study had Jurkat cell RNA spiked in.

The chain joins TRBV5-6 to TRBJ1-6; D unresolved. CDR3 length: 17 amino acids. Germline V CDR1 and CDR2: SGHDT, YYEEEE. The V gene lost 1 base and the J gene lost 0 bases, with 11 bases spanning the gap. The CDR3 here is CASSLSSTYSYNSPLHF. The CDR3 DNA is TGTGCCAGCAGCTTGAGTTCCACTTACTCCTATAATTCACCCCTCCACTTT.

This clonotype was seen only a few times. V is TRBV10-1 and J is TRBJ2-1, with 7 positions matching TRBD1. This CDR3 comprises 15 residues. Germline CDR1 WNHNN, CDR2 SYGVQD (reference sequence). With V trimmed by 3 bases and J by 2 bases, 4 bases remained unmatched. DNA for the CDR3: TGCGCCAGCAGTGATTACAGGGGCCCCTACAATGAGCAGTTCTTC. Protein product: CASSDYRGPYNEQFF.

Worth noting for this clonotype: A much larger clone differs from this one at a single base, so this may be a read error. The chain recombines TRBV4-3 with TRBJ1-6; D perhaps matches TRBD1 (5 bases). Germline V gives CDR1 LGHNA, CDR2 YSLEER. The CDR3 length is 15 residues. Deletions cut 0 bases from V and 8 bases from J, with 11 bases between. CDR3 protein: CASSQDRAGYSPLHF. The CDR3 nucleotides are TGCGCCAGCAGCCAAGATAGGGCAGGGTATTCACCCCTCCACTTT.

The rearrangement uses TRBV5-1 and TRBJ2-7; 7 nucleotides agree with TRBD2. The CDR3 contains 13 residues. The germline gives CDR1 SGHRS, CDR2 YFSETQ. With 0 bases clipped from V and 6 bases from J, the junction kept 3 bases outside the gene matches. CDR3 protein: CASSLGWGGEQYF. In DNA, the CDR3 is TGCGCCAGCAGCTTGGGATGGGGGGGCGAGCAGTACTTC.

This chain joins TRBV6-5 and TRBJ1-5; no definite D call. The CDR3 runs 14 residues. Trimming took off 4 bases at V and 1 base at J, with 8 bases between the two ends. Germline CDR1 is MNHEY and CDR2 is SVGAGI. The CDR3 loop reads CASSFHRSNQPQHF. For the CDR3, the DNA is TGTGCCAGCAGTTTTCACAGAAGCAATCAGCCCCAGCATTTT.

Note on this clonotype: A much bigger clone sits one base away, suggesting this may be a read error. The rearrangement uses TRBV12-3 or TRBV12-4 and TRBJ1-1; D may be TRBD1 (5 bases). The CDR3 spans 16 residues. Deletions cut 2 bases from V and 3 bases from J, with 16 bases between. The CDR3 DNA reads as TGTGCCAGCAGTTTATATGTCCGGCAGGGCGACACTGAAGCTTTCTTT. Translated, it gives CASSLYVRQGDTEAFF.

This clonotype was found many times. CDR3 nucleotides: TGTGCCAGCAGTCTGGCATCTACCGGGTACGAGCAGTACTTC. Encoded protein: CASSLASTGYEQYF. The chain has TRBV12-3 or TRBV12-4 and TRBJ2-7; unclear D gene. The CDR3 runs to 14 residues. V was clipped by 5 bases and J by 4 bases, with 15 bases between them.

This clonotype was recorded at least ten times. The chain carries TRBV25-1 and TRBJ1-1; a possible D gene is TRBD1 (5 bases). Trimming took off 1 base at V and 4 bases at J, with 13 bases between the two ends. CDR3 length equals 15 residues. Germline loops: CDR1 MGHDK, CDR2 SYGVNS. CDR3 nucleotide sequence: TGTGCCAGCAGTGAATCCTTCGGCGGGGGCACTGAAGCTTTCTTT. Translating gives CASSESFGGGTEAFF.

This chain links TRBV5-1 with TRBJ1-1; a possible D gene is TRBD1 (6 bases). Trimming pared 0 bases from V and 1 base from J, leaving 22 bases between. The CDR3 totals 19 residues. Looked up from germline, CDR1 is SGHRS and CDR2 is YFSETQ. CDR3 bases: TGCGCCAGCAGCTTGGTGACAGTTCCTATAGGAGGGGGGAACACTGAAGCTTTCTTT. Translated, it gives CASSLVTVPIGGGNTEAFF.

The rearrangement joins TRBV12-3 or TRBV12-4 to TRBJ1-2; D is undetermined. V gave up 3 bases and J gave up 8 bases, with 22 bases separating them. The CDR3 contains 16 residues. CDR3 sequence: CASSLTAGRELGGYTF. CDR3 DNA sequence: TGTGCCAGCAGTTTGACCGCAGGCCGGGAGCTGGGCGGCTACACCTTC.

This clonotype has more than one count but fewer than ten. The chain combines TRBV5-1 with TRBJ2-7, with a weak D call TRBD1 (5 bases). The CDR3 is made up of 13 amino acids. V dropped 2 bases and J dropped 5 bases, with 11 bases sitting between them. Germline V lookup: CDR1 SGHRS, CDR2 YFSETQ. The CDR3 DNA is TGCGCCAGCAGCTTTGAAACAGGCAACGAGCAGTACTTC. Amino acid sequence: CASSFETGNEQYF.

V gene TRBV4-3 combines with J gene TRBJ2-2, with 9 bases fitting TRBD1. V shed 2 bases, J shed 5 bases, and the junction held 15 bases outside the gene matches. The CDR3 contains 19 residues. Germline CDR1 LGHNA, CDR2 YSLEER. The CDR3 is CASSQHWEAGTGTTGELFF. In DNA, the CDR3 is TGCGCCAGCAGCCAACATTGGGAGGCCGGGACAGGGACGACCGGGGAGCTGTTTTTT.

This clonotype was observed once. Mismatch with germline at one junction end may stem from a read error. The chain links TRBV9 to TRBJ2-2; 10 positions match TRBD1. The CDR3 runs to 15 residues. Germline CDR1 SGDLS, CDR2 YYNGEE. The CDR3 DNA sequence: TGTGCCAGCAGCCCTAGGACAGGGGGTATCGGGGAGCTGATTTTT. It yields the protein CASSPRTGGIGELIF.

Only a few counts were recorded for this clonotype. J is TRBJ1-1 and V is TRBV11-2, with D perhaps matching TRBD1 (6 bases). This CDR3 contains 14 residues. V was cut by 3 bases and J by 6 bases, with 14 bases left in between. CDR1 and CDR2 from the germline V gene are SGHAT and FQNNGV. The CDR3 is CASSFTGSDSEAFF. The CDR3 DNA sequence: TGTGCCAGCAGCTTCACAGGGTCCGACTCTGAAGCTTTCTTT.

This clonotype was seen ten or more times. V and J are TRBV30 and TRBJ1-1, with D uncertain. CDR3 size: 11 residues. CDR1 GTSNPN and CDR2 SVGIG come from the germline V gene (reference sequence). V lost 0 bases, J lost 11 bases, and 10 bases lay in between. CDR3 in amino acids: CAWSVSHSAFF. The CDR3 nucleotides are TGTGCCTGGAGTGTATCACATTCGGCTTTCTTT.

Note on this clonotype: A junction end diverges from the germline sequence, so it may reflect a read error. This CDR3 is CARSLSDSYNSPLHF. In DNA form, the CDR3 reads TGTGCCCGCAGCTTGTCGGACTCCTATAATTCACCCCTCCACTTT. This chain links TRBV7-8 with TRBJ1-6; unclear D gene. This CDR3 contains 15 residues. The germline V gene has CDR1 SGHVS and CDR2 FQNEAQ.

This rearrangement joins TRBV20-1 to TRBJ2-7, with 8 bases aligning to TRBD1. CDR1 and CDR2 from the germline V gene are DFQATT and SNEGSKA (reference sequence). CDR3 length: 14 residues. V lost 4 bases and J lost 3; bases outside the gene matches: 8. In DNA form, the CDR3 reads TGCAGTGCTACCCGTCGGGACAGGTACTACGAGCAGTACTTC. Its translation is CSATRRDRYYEQYF.

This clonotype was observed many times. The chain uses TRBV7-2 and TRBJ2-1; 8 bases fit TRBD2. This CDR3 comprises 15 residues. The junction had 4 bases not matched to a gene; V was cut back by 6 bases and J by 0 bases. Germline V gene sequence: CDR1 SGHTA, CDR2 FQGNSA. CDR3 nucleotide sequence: TGTGCCAGCAGTCGACGGGGGGGCTCCTACAATGAGCAGTTCTTC. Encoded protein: CASSRRGGSYNEQFF.

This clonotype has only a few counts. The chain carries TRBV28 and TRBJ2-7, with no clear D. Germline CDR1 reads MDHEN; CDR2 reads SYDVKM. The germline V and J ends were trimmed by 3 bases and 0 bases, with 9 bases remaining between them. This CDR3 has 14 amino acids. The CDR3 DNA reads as TGTGCCAGCAGTTTTATGTGGAGCTCCTACGAGCAGTACTTC. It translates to CASSFMWSSYEQYF.

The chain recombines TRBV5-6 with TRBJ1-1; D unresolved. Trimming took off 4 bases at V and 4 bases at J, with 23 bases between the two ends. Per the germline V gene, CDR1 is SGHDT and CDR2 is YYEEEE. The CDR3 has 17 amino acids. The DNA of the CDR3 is TGTGCCAGCAGCACTGGAGGTATTTGGCAATTGGGCACTGAAGCTTTCTTT. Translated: CASSTGGIWQLGTEAFF.

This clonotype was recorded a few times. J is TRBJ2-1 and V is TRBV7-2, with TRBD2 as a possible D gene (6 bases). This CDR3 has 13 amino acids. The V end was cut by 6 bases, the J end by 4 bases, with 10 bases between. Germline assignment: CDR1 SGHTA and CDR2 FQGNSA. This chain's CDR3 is CASRGGNYNEQFF. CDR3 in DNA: TGTGCCAGCAGGGGGGGTAATTACAATGAGCAGTTCTTC.

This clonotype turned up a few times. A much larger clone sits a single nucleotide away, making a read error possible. CDR3 protein: CASSGSAPGHDYEQHF. In nucleotides, the CDR3 is TGTGCCAGCAGCGGATCAGCTCCGGGCCACGACTACGAGCAGCACTTC. The V gene is TRBV7-2, the J gene TRBJ2-7; weak D call: TRBD2 (5 bases). Germline CDR1 SGHTA, CDR2 FQGNSA. CDR3 length equals 16 residues. Together with reference TRBV7-2 and TRBJ2-7, the CDR3 gives the full variable domain: GAGVSQSPSNKVTEKGKDVELRCDPISGHTALYWYRQSLGQGLEFLIYFQGNSAPDKSGLPSDRFSAERTGGSVSTLTIQRTQQEDSAVYLCASSGSAPGHDYEQHFGPGTRLTVT.

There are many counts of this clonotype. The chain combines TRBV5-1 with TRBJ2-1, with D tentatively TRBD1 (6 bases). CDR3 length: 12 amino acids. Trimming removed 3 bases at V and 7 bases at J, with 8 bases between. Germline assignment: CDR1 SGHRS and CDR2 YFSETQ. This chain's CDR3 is CASSSTGNEQFF. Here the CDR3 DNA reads TGCGCCAGCAGCTCCACAGGGAATGAGCAGTTCTTC.

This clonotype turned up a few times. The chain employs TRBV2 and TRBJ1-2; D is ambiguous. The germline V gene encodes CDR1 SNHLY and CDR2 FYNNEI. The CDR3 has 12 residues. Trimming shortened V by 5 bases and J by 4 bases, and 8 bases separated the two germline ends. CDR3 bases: TGTGCCAGCAGTTGGGAACCCTATGGCTACACCTTC. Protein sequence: CASSWEPYGYTF.